Described below is a single T cell receptor (beta chain) sequence and its context. The germline V gene encodes CDR1 SGHRS and CDR2 YFSETQ. The CDR3 covers 13 residues. V was cut by 6 bases and J by 1 base, with 10 bases left in between. Aged roughly 6 to 90, donors were systemically healthy Caucasians from Russia. The data stem from a study of blood T cells in healthy people across ages. Primed by a sample-barcoded 5' primer and a J-beta primer mix, a second PCR proceeded for roughly 6 to 12 cycles. One entry per CDR3 protein, called by TCRdb with MiXCR from the 5' RACE reads. The repertoire holds fewer than 2 million distinct CDR3 sequences, with roughly two fifths as singletons.

This rearrangement joins TRBV5-1 to TRBJ1-1, with D uncertain. Sequences were obtained from blood. The sequence came from a human donor in good health. CDR3 sequence: CASNYRGNTEAFF. Written as DNA, the CDR3 is TGCGCCAGCAACTACCGTGGGAACACTGAAGCTTTCTTT.